The rows below give T cell receptor beta chains drawn from one sample of a study of Graves' ophthalmopathy and Graves' hyperthyroidism. TCRdb processed the multiplex PCR reads anew with MiXCR; each CDR3 protein has one entry. The repertoire holds some 390,000 distinct CDR3 sequences, with approximately 20% as singletons. The sequenced material came from peripheral blood. The source is a woman under 30 with Graves' ophthalmopathy. Each CDR3 is given with its conserved first and last residue. A D gene is named only where the DNA matches it firmly. A row's size may be missing; if present it is once, few, many or a size class.

>TRBJ2-7|many|.|TRBV7-8
CASSLARIGAVYEQYF
TGTGCCAGCAGCTTAGCGCGTATCGGAGCGGTTTACGAGCAGTACTTC
>TRBJ1-3|many|.|TRBV6-5
CASSYSDPATIYF
TGTGCCAGCAGTTACTCTGACCCAGCTACCATATATTTT
>TRBJ2-2|many|TRBD2|TRBV9
CASSARLAANTGELFF
TGTGCCAGCAGCGCCCGACTAGCGGCGAACACCGGGGAGCTGTTTTTT
>TRBJ2-5|few|TRBD1|TRBV10-3
CATGATGAETQYF
TGTGCCACCGGGGCTACAGGGGCGGAGACCCAGTACTTC
>TRBJ2-4|many|.|TRBV11-2
CASSLWDKDIQYF
TGTGCCAGCAGCTTATGGGACAAGGACATTCAGTACTTC
>TRBJ1-1|few|.|TRBV6-5
CASSTYLGPGAFF
TGTGCCAGCAGCACCTATCTGGGTCCGGGAGCTTTCTTT
>TRBJ1-1|many|TRBD1|TRBV29-1
CSVGWTGGTEAFF
TGCAGCGTTGGCTGGACAGGGGGGACTGAAGCTTTCTTT
>TRBJ1-1|many|TRBD1|TRBV29-1
CSEVRGTEAFF
TGCAGCGAAGTCAGGGGGACTGAAGCTTTCTTT
>TRBJ2-2|many|TRBD2|TRBV7-9
CASSGPSGANTGELFF
TGTGCCAGCAGCGGTCCCAGCGGGGCGAACACCGGGGAGCTGTTTTTT
>TRBJ2-7|many|TRBD2|TRBV29-1
CSVKTSGSTYEQYF
TGCAGCGTGAAGACTAGCGGGAGTACCTACGAGCAGTACTTC
>TRBJ2-5|many|.|TRBV6-5
CASSYPGRQETQYF
TGTGCCAGCAGTTATCCGGGGAGGCAAGAGACCCAGTACTTC
>TRBJ2-5|few|.|TRBV6-1
CASNGAETQYF
TGTGCCAGCAACGGGGCCGAGACCCAGTACTTC
>TRBJ1-1|many|TRBD1|TRBV7-2
CASSTRTGGRAFF
TGTGCCAGCAGCACCCGGACAGGGGGAAGGGCTTTCTTT
>TRBJ2-7|few|.|TRBV5-1
CASSAGVAAPYEQYF
TGCGCCAGCAGCGCTGGAGTAGCGGCCCCCTACGAGCAGTACTTC
>TRBJ2-7|many|.|TRBV3-1
CASSLGEAYTYEQYF
TGTGCCAGCAGCCTCGGGGAAGCTTACACCTACGAGCAGTACTTC
>TRBJ1-2|many|.|TRBV4-1
CASSQEGRLVVYGYTF
TGCGCCAGCAGCCAAGAAGGTCGCCTGGTTGTCTATGGCTACACCTTC
>TRBJ1-5|many|.|TRBV20-1
CSAREGGGPNQPQHF
TGCAGTGCTAGAGAGGGTGGGGGTCCCAATCAGCCCCAGCATTTT
>TRBJ1-1|many|TRBD1|TRBV30
CACQGVNTEAFF
TGTGCCTGTCAGGGGGTGAACACTGAAGCTTTCTTT
>TRBJ2-5|many|.|TRBV24-1
CATSDPDGVETQYF
TGTGCCACCAGTGACCCGGACGGGGTAGAGACCCAGTACTTC
>TRBJ2-7|many|.|TRBV6-1
CASSENGQPYYEQYF
TGTGCCAGCAGTGAAAACGGCCAGCCTTACTACGAGCAGTACTTC
>TRBJ1-1|many|.|TRBV10-3
CAISESKRGYTEAFF
TGTGCCATCAGTGAGTCGAAAAGGGGGTATACTGAAGCTTTCTTT
>TRBJ2-5|.|TRBD2|TRBV20-1
CSATTPGTSQETQYF
TGCAGTGCTACCACCCCCGGGACTAGCCAAGAGACCCAGTACTTC
>TRBJ1-5|.|.|TRBV11-2
CASSLVGASIVNQPQHF
TGTGCCAGCAGCTTAGTGGGGGCTAGCATTGTCAATCAGCCCCAGCATTTT
>TRBJ2-2|.|.|TRBV12-3/TRBV12-4
CASSRGGNTGELFF
TGTGCCAGCAGCCGCGGAGGGAACACCGGGGAGCTGTTTTTT
>TRBJ2-7|many|.|TRBV11-2
CASSLEGGRYEQYF
TGTGCCAGCAGCTTAGAGGGGGGCAGGTACGAGCAGTACTTC
>TRBJ2-6|many|.|TRBV9
CASSVTQTAAGANVLTF
TGTGCCAGCAGCGTAACTCAGACGGCGGCTGGGGCCAACGTCCTGACTTTC
>TRBJ1-2|many|.|TRBV13
CASSLPGNYGYTF
TGTGCCAGCAGCTTACCAGGGAACTATGGCTACACCTTC
>TRBJ2-7|.|TRBD1|TRBV6-1
CASREPGQTPYEQYF
TGTGCCAGCAGGGAACCGGGACAGACACCCTACGAGCAGTACTTC
>TRBJ1-3|many|.|TRBV7-8
CASSLAQSSGSTIYF
TGTGCCAGCAGCTTAGCCCAGAGCTCTGGAAGCACCATATATTTT
>TRBJ2-5|many|.|TRBV7-2
CASSLTVRGGETQYF
TGTGCCAGCAGCTTAACGGTTAGGGGGGGAGAGACCCAGTACTTC
>TRBJ2-7|many|.|TRBV6-2/TRBV6-3
CASTPAGTGGYEQYF
TGTGCCAGCACACCTGCGGGTACTGGCGGATACGAGCAGTACTTC
>TRBJ1-2|many|TRBD1|TRBV20-1
CSAVTGGGSTNYGYTF
TGCAGTGCCGTAACAGGGGGGGGTTCGACTAACTATGGCTACACCTTC
>TRBJ2-2|many|.|TRBV4-1
CASSQGGTITGELFF
TGCGCCAGCAGCCAAGGCGGGACCATAACCGGGGAGCTGTTTTTT
>TRBJ2-5|many|TRBD2|TRBV6-5
CASLSGRAGSETQYF
TGTGCCAGCTTGAGCGGGAGGGCCGGTAGCGAGACCCAGTACTTC
>TRBJ1-6|many|.|TRBV15
CATSRDQVGWNSPLHF
TGTGCCACCAGCAGAGATCAGGTCGGTTGGAATTCACCCCTCCACTTT
>TRBJ2-7|many|TRBD1|TRBV7-2
CASSPQGTVYEQYF
TGTGCCAGCAGCCCCCAAGGGACAGTATACGAGCAGTACTTC
>TRBJ2-7|.|.|TRBV30
CAWSMTSNEQYF
TGTGCCTGGAGTATGACTAGTAACGAGCAGTACTTC
>TRBJ2-7|.|.|TRBV18
CASSPPGGRGEQYF
TGTGCCAGCTCACCCCCAGGCGGACGGGGTGAGCAGTACTTC
>TRBJ2-2|many|.|TRBV6-5
CASSYFGSDTGELFF
TGTGCCAGCAGTTACTTTGGGTCAGACACCGGGGAGCTGTTTTTT
>TRBJ2-2|many|TRBD1|TRBV6-2/TRBV6-3
CASSQFGTGGTGELFF
TGTGCCAGCAGTCAGTTTGGGACAGGTGGCACCGGGGAGCTGTTTTTT